The rows below give T cell receptor beta chains drawn from one sample of a study of identical twins. TCRdb passed the 5' RACE reads through MiXCR, listing each CDR3 protein once. The sample lists more than 600,000 distinct CDR3 sequences; 15% to 20% were seen once. These data were likewise used in another study, on T cells expressing NK-cell markers.

The sequencing sample was made of PBMCs. The receptors were gathered from a woman younger than 35 in good health. Both conserved end residues are part of each CDR3. The D gene is left open where the match is weak. A row's size may be missing; if present it is once, few, many or a size class.

CAGQGVQETQYF | TGTGCAGGACAGGGTGTCCAAGAGACCCAGTACTTC | 12 | TRBV7-9 | TRBD1 | - | TRBJ2-5
CASSPIAGTNEQFF | TGTGCCAGCAGCCCGATAGCGGGAACGAATGAGCAGTTCTTC | 14 | TRBV14 | TRBD2 | - | TRBJ2-1
CASSLQGLSYNEQFF | TGTGCCAGCAGTCTACAGGGCCTGAGCTACAATGAGCAGTTCTTC | 15 | TRBV6-5 | - | few | TRBJ2-1
CASTRLRIGYGYTF | TGTGCCAGCACTCGGCTCCGTATTGGCTATGGCTACACCTTC | 14 | TRBV6-2/TRBV6-3 | - | few | TRBJ1-2
CASSSGGANLYNEQFF | TGTGCCAGCAGCTCGGGGGGGGCCAACCTTTACAATGAGCAGTTCTTC | 16 | TRBV5-5 | TRBD2 | - | TRBJ2-1
CASSPLRAGAEAFF | TGTGCCAGCAGCCCCCTCAGGGCGGGGGCTGAAGCTTTCTTT | 14 | TRBV7-8 | - | - | TRBJ1-1
CAISESMTSGLSTDTQYF | TGTGCCATCAGTGAGTCGATGACTAGCGGGCTGAGCACAGATACGCAGTATTTT | 18 | TRBV10-3 | TRBD2 | few | TRBJ2-3
CSARSVAGGPFEQFF | TGCAGTGCTAGATCGGTAGCGGGGGGGCCGTTTGAGCAGTTCTTC | 15 | TRBV20-1 | TRBD2 | few | TRBJ2-1
CASSLAPGETYEQYF | TGTGCCAGCAGCTTGGCTCCAGGGGAAACCTACGAGCAGTACTTC | 15 | TRBV5-6 | - | few | TRBJ2-7
CSVRGGQGWSGANVLTF | TGCAGCGTCAGAGGCGGGCAGGGTTGGTCTGGGGCCAACGTCCTGACTTTC | 17 | TRBV29-1 | - | - | TRBJ2-6
CSARAFRAGNQPQHF | TGCAGTGCTAGAGCCTTCCGGGCGGGCAATCAGCCCCAGCATTTT | 15 | TRBV20-1 | - | few | TRBJ1-5
CAISAGRLYEQYF | TGTGCCATCAGTGCCGGACGCCTCTACGAGCAGTACTTC | 13 | TRBV10-3 | - | - | TRBJ2-7
CASNEGGKSYEQYF | TGTGCCAGCAATGAGGGAGGTAAATCCTACGAGCAGTACTTC | 14 | TRBV12-3/TRBV12-4 | - | few | TRBJ2-7
CASSLVGHPFSYEQYF | TGCGCCAGCAGCTTGGTTGGCCATCCTTTCTCCTACGAGCAGTACTTC | 16 | TRBV5-1 | - | - | TRBJ2-7
CASSWGGDEDEQFF | TGTGCCAGCAGTTGGGGGGGCGATGAGGATGAGCAGTTCTTC | 14 | TRBV6-5 | - | - | TRBJ2-1
CASSRTSGSPGAYEQYF | TGTGCCAGCAGCCGGACTAGCGGGAGCCCCGGGGCCTACGAGCAGTACTTC | 17 | TRBV6-2/TRBV6-3 | TRBD2 | - | TRBJ2-7
CASTPAAGMNTEAFF | TGTGCCAGCACCCCCGCTGCCGGGATGAACACTGAAGCTTTCTTT | 15 | TRBV9 | - | - | TRBJ1-1
CSVEEEGAEAFF | TGCAGCGTTGAAGAGGAGGGAGCTGAAGCTTTCTTT | 12 | TRBV29-1 | - | - | TRBJ1-1